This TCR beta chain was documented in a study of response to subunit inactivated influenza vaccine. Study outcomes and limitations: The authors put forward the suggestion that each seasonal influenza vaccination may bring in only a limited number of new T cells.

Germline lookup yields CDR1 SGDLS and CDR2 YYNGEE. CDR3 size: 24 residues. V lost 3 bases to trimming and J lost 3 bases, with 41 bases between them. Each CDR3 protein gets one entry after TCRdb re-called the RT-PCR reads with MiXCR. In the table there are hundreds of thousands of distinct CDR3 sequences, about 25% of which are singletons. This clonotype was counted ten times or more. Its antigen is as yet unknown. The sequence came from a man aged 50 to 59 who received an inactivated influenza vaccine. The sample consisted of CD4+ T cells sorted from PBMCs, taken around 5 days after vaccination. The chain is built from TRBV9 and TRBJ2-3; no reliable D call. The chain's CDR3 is CASSGSREPNRRFGPLPSTDTQYF. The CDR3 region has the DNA TGTGCCAGCAGCGGATCCCGAGAACCGAATCGGCGATTCGGCCCCCTCCCTTCAACAGATACGCAGTATTTT.